Below, 3 T cell receptor beta chains from the same sample are listed, as sequenced in a study of blood T cell repertoires in COVID-19. Sequencing used immunoSEQ multiplex PCR; TCRdb keeps in-frame clones, though not all of them. This table has roughly 150,000 clones, around 85% appearing once. Source material: PBMCs or T cells enriched from blood (not recorded which). These receptors were taken from a woman aged 40 to 55 with acute COVID-19.

The chain uses TRBV9 and TRBJ2-3, with TRBD2 as a possible D gene (5 bases). Germline CDR1 SGDLS, CDR2 YYNGEE. The CDR3 spans 13 residues. Trimming removed 4 bases from V and 6 bases from J, with 12 bases in between. DNA for the CDR3: TGTGCCAGCAGCCTTTACGGACTGGATACGCAGTATTTT. Its protein product is CASSLYGLDTQYF.

V gene TRBV30 combines with J gene TRBJ1-6; 12 bases map to TRBD1. The V gene end was trimmed by 4 bases and the J gene end by 8 bases; junction bases not matched to a gene: 6. Germline V gene lookup returns CDR1 GTSNPN and CDR2 SVGIG (reference sequence). The CDR3 has 15 amino acids. The DNA of the CDR3 is TGTGCCTGGATAGGGACAGGGGGCGTTTATTCACCCCTCCACTTT. Translated, it gives CAWIGTGGVYSPLHF.

The chain recombines TRBV4-1 with TRBJ2-5, with 12 bases that match TRBD2. Unmatched junction bases numbered 7, after V lost 3 bases and J lost 5 bases. Germline-derived CDR1 and CDR2 are MGHRA and YSYEKL. The CDR3 loop spans 16 amino acids. CDR3 region: CASSQTSGSWRETQYF. The CDR3 bases are TGCGCCAGCAGCCAGACTAGCGGGAGTTGGAGGGAGACCCAGTACTTC.